The source of this T cell receptor beta chain is a study of cytomegalovirus exposure and HLA in healthy donors (dated by TCRdb to about 2017). About the study as a whole: According to an earlier analysis of 587 of the donors, roughly 180 million T cells yielded 117 million unique TCR beta sequences and more than 250 Gb of sequence data. About 330 gigabases of sequencing data and 91 million or so unique TCR sequences made up an early release that covered 500 to 650 HLA-typed donors. Of the approximately 370 genotyped donors, 81% were placed in the genetic ancestry cluster associated with self-reported Caucasian donors. The study aimed to test whether signatures of past pathogen exposure could be identified by cataloging public T cell receptors. The study used immunosequencing to profile the T cell repertoires of around 600 subjects and linked those repertoires to cytomegalovirus serostatus. In addition to the first cohort of 666 subjects, a separate validation cohort of 120 different subjects was used. High-throughput TCR immunosequencing, statistical association of individual TCRs with disease status, and machine learning were combined to predict cytomegalovirus infection status. In a later analysis, previously published TCR beta repertoires from 500 to 750 donors were re-analyzed and high-resolution HLA genotyping was added so that TCR occurrence patterns could be studied. Rather than drawing on any new phenotypic data, the later analysis identified candidate immune exposures from TCR beta sequences and the way those sequences occurred across donors. In an earlier analysis of a few hundred of the donors, high-throughput TCR beta sequencing was used to judge whether each TCR beta V gene segment behaved as functional or pseudogenic. Donor age, sex, ethnicity and CMV serostatus were compiled alongside the repertoire data. In a later genetic analysis, genome-wide SNP genotypes for about 55% of the 666 donors were used, and that subset was treated as a discovery cohort. Every discovery cohort repertoire had been produced on one sequencing platform. Both class I and class II loci were covered by HLA typing, at four-digit resolution. Typing coverage differed by locus: A, B, C, DRB1 and DQB1 were typed in about 629-630 donors, DQA1 in approximately 520, DPA1 in 600 to 610, and DPB1 in about 450. Several DR-DQ haplotypes were handled as single units for association and clustering because linkage in the cohort was strong. Among about 410 genotyped donors of the cohort, an average of around 250,000 unique TCR beta nucleotide sequences was sequenced per donor, of which about 18% were non-productive.

The cohort comprised some 700 healthy bone marrow donors. At the time of sampling, every cohort member was nominally healthy, though immune exposures that went unrecorded were likely present. The donor tested CMV seropositive and was one of the 289 seropositive cohort members. A peripheral blood sample was provided by each donor, and peripheral blood mononuclear cells were used for TCR beta sequencing. The Qiagen DNeasy Blood Extraction Kit was used to extract genomic DNA from the blood cell samples. The germline V end is reduced by 0 bases and the J end by 6 bases; junction bases left unmatched: 7. CDR3 length: 16 amino acids, cysteine to phenylalanine. CDR3 DNA only is kept here, 48 bases in frame from base 1. The germline V gene supplies CDR1 LGHNA and CDR2 YSLEER. General conclusions and limits of the study: A total of about 180 TCR beta chains were listed by the study as associated with cytomegalovirus. Most TCR sequences were observed very rarely across donors, whereas some public TCRs were present in many individuals. Because HLA typing was missing for some donors at each locus, association tests included only the typed subset. The 87-base-pair reads could not distinguish some IMGT-functional V segments, including TRBV6-2 and TRBV6-3, so those segments were excluded. The cohort was sequenced for TCR beta chains only, and without alpha or paired-chain data the features that could be detected were limited. When HLA alleles, especially DR and DQ, strongly co-occurred, TCR associations were difficult to assign to individual alleles. A further reported finding was that TCR beta sequences accurately predicted the HLA-A and HLA-B alleles for most subjects in the first cohort. According to a later analysis, TCR association rates differed among HLA loci, with DRB1 alleles showing the most associated TCRs and HLA-C alleles showing the fewest. Because counts were too low, some 17 rarely observed V segments, including chromosome 9 orphons, were excluded from the earlier analysis of 587 of the donors. Sequencing depth was assumed to be roughly uniform across donors in the presence/absence analyses, though that assumption may not hold. A later analysis reported that several top co-occurrence clusters appeared linked to parvovirus B19, influenza, CMV and Epstein-Barr virus. In a later analysis, HLA-associated TCR beta chains showed more clonal expansion and lower generation probabilities than non-associated chains that were equally common. An earlier analysis of approximately 590 of the donors showed that most TCR beta V segments appeared in productive rearrangements either about 87% or about 30% of the time, which broadly matched IMGT annotations. It was suggested by the authors that the approach could potentially be generalized to other disease states and immunological phenotypes. In a later analysis, 15,000 to 20,000 TCR beta sequences were associated with specific HLA alleles at a false discovery rate of 0.05. In a later analysis, most CMV-associated TCR beta chains were found to appear HLA-restricted, with HLA associations seemingly driven largely by CMV exposure. In vitro tests confirmed that three of the cytomegalovirus-associated TCR beta chains recognize cytomegalovirus antigens. Correlated functional status among segregating V segments might reflect linkage disequilibrium, but an unknown experimental factor could not be ruled out. In both the original and validation cohorts, the classifier was reported to diagnose cytomegalovirus status with high specificity and sensitivity. A cluster of highly shared sequence variants was judged likely to represent a technical artifact of the sequencing pipeline. According to a later genetic analysis, donors in an Asian-associated ancestry cluster had fewer N-insertions in productive TCRs than the roughly 700-donor mean. In a later genetic analysis, a missense DCLRE1C variant was associated with V-gene and J-gene trimming of TCR beta chains, and the association was replicated in an independent cohort. The only immune exposure information available for the cohort was CMV serostatus.

The protocol used for the library was the immunoSEQ multiplex PCR assay. For the multiplex PCR, a mixture combining 60 forward primers for TCR Vbeta segments and 13 reverse primers for TCR Jbeta segments was used. Amplification of the CDR3 region of rearranged TCR beta genes was performed with a multiplex PCR assay on genomic DNA. The amplified TCR beta libraries were sequenced on the Illumina HiSeq System as 87-base-pair reads. The authors' pipeline ran thus. A later analysis counted about 80 million unique TCR beta chains across the roughly 700 repertoires, and around 12 million of these chains were shared by at least two donors. Raw reads were error-corrected and collapsed into unique sequences with a nearest-neighbor algorithm that merged closely related sequences to remove PCR and sequencing errors. Alignment of CDR3 sequences to IMGT reference sequences was used to assign V, D and J gene segments. For a sequence to be retained, a match of at least six nucleotides to both a V gene segment and a J gene segment was required. A rearrangement was called productive if the CDR3 had no stop codons and remained in frame with V and J, and every other rearrangement was called non-productive. Following IMGT convention, CDR3 was defined as the stretch from the second conserved V-encoded cysteine to the conserved J-encoded phenylalanine. The earlier analysis of about 640 of the donors excluded any sequence lacking an unambiguous match to a single V gene segment. In an earlier analysis of some 590 of the donors, V segments were called functional above 56.7% productive rearrangements and were called segregating when the between-donor standard deviation exceeded 5%. A statistical classification framework was built to diagnose cytomegalovirus status from the catalog of TCR beta chain sequences. In a later analysis, V and J genes were assigned by comparing TCR nucleotide sequences against IMGT/GENE-DB human TR gene sequences. The TCRdist pipeline was used in a later analysis to assign CDR3 sequences and most-parsimonious VDJ recombination scenarios. A later analysis defined each TCR beta chain by its CDR3 amino acid sequence plus V-gene family, and excluded reads lacking a unique V-gene family. In a later analysis, 450 to 600 highly shared, low-generation-probability nucleotide sequences were removed to address suspected cross-contamination and a sequencing artifact. For each public chain, a later analysis derived a clonal expansion index from normalized ranks of inferred template counts within each repertoire. In a later analysis, generation probabilities were computed using a VDJ recombination model fitted to out-of-frame rearrangements, and the results were checked against IGoR. In a later analysis, hypergeometric tests were used to score TCR-TCR, TCR-HLA and TCR-CMV co-occurrence, with a repertoire-size bias correction applied to TCR pairs. False discovery rates were estimated in a later analysis by permuting HLA or CMV assignments 20 times. In a later analysis, co-occurring TCRs were grouped using DBSCAN, and TCRdist sequence similarity was added for clustering within HLA-allele-positive subsets. Co-occurrence clustering excluded repertoires with fewer than 30,000 or more than 120,000 public chains, plus five with anomalous nucleotide sharing. Entries here come from immuneACCESS through TCRdb and include only in-frame sequences with V and J called. Some clones fail to appear in such tables; in the studies checked, an unresolved V gene covers under half of the shortfall, and the cause of the remainder is unknown. Clone size and the V and J calls come from that table; the DNA yielded D and trimming. Recorded for this sample are approximately 150,000 clones; 65% to 90% of them occurred a single time. The ten largest clones capture roughly 10% of the sample.

The table lists this clone with a few counts. Its antigen is not yet known. It has no much larger one-base neighbor in the sample; base qualities were not kept. The chain links TRBV4-3 with TRBJ2-1; a stretch of 8 junction bases matches TRBD1. The sequenced sample consisted of PBMCs. This sequence originates from a man aged 50-60 years in good health and CMV-seropositive. CDR3 region: CASSQDEGQGGNEQFF. The nucleotide sequence reads TGCGCCAGCAGCCAAGATGAAGGACAGGGTGGCAATGAGCAGTTCTTC.